Listed here are 22 T cell receptor beta chains from one sample, sequenced in a study of radiotherapy plus CTLA-4 blockade in lung cancer. Clones were sequenced by immunoSEQ multiplex PCR, and TCRdb holds only the in-frame ones, with some missing. The top ten hold around 4.9% of the sample, which has about 50,000 clones, approximately 84% seen once. Specimen: peripheral blood, collected from a patient treated with radiotherapy plus ipilimumab. The receptors shown here come from a human donor with non-small cell lung cancer whose response to radiotherapy plus ipilimumab could not be evaluated.

The rearrangement joins TRBV15 to TRBJ1-6; tentatively, D is TRBD1 (6 bases). The V gene lost 0 bases and the J gene lost 9 bases, with 15 bases spanning the gap. The CDR3 runs to 16 residues. CDR1 is LNHNV and CDR2 is YYDKDF in the germline V gene (reference sequence). CDR3 sequence (DNA): TGTGCCACCAGCAGAGACCGGGACACTGTTATTTCACCCCTCCACTTT. It yields the protein CATSRDRDTVISPLHF.

The chain carries TRBV4-1 and TRBJ1-3; 7 nucleotides align to TRBD1. The CDR3 covers 17 residues. The junction had 11 bases not matched to a gene; V was cut back by 1 base and J by 5 bases. CDR1 and CDR2 (germline): MGHRA, YSYEKL. CDR3 region: CASSQVHTGTERNTIYF. In nucleotides, the CDR3 is TGCGCCAGCAGCCAAGTTCACACAGGGACAGAAAGAAACACCATATATTTT.

The chain combines TRBV4-3 with TRBJ1-2; 7 bases match TRBD1. CDR1 LGHNA and CDR2 YSLEER come from the germline V gene. The trim removed 1 base at V and 1 base at J, leaving 3 bases unmatched. The CDR3 length is 15 residues. The CDR3 spells CASSQGQGDNYGYTF. In DNA form, the CDR3 reads TGCGCCAGCAGCCAAGGACAGGGTGATAACTATGGCTACACCTTC.

The rearrangement joins TRBV2 to TRBJ1-2; no clear D. CDR1 is SNHLY, CDR2 FYNNEI, per germline. Trimming removed 2 bases from V and 8 bases from J, with 9 bases in between. This CDR3 contains 12 residues. The CDR3 is CASSETRGGYTF. CDR3 nucleotides: TGTGCCAGCAGTGAAACCCGGGGAGGCTACACCTTC.

With regard to this clone: This sample also contains other DNA sequences that code for the same CDR3. The chain couples TRBV11-3 to TRBJ2-7; the D gene is possibly TRBD1 (5 bases). The CDR3 is 13 amino acids. Deletions cut 5 bases from V and 5 bases from J, with 13 bases between. The germline CDR1 and CDR2 sequences are SGHNT and YENEEA. The CDR3 nucleotides read TGTGCCAGCAGCGTTGAATGGGGCCACGAGCAGTACTTC. It is translated as CASSVEWGHEQYF.

The chain has TRBV14 and TRBJ2-1; 11 nucleotides align to TRBD2. This CDR3 contains 20 residues. V trimming: 0 bases; J trimming: 5 bases; junction bases outside the gene matches: 15. Germline assignment: CDR1 SGHDN and CDR2 FVKESK. The CDR3 loop reads CASSQEGTSGSYEIHNEQFF. CDR3 bases: TGTGCCAGCAGCCAAGAAGGGACTAGCGGCTCCTATGAGATACACAATGAGCAGTTCTTC.

This clone showed up just a few times. The V call is TRBV11-2, the J call TRBJ1-2, with D possibly matching TRBD1 (5 bases). The CDR3 sequence is 15 residues long. Trimming took off 5 bases at V and 7 bases at J, with 20 bases between the two ends. CDR1 and CDR2 (germline): SGHAT, FQNNGV. The CDR3 DNA reads TGTGCCAGCAGCAATTGGGGACTCCAGTCGAGTGGCTACACCTTC. This sequence encodes CASSNWGLQSSGYTF.

The chain links TRBV18 to TRBJ1-5, with a tentative D call TRBD1 (5 bases). This CDR3 spans 16 amino acids. The V end lost 2 bases, the J end lost 8 bases, and 19 bases lay between the germline ends. Germline lookup yields CDR1 KGHSH and CDR2 LQKENI. The CDR3 loop is CASSPGVGAQAEPQHF. As DNA, the CDR3 is TGTGCCAGCTCACCAGGGGTAGGGGCCCAAGCCGAGCCCCAGCATTTT.

This sequence joins TRBV5-1 and TRBJ1-4; no clear D gene. Trimming took 3 bases from V and 0 from J, leaving 9 bases between them. Germline V CDR1 and CDR2: SGHRS, YFSETQ. CDR3 length: 15 residues. CDR3: CASSSTVATNEKLFF. As DNA, the CDR3 is TGCGCCAGCAGCTCGACTGTTGCAACTAATGAAAAACTGTTTTTT.

The rearrangement joins TRBV30 to TRBJ2-1; 7 bases fit TRBD2. This CDR3 is built from 12 residues. The germline CDR1 and CDR2 sequences are GTSNPN and SVGIG (reference sequence). With 5 bases clipped from V and 10 bases from J, the junction kept 8 bases outside the gene matches. CDR3 protein: CAWGSGGVEQFF. CDR3 in DNA: TGTGCCTGGGGATCGGGGGGAGTAGAGCAGTTCTTC.

The J gene is TRBJ1-6, the V gene TRBV6-6, with TRBD1 as a possible D gene (6 bases). The CDR3 sequence is 14 residues long. Deletions cut 7 bases from V and 5 bases from J, with 12 bases between. Germline lookup yields CDR1 MNHNY and CDR2 SVGAGI (reference sequence). CDR3 in amino acids: CASNLGGNNSPLHF. CDR3 in DNA: TGTGCCAGCAATTTAGGGGGAAATAATTCACCCCTCCACTTT.

The chain carries TRBV27 and TRBJ2-7; TRBD1 matches 9 bases. CDR1 MNHEY and CDR2 SMNVEV come from the germline V gene (reference sequence). This CDR3 comprises 17 residues. Losses at the gene ends were 5 bases for V and 6 bases for J; bases not matched to a gene: 17. In DNA form, the CDR3 reads TGTGCCAGCAGTCCACGACCACCGACAGGGGGAGTGGGCGAGCAGTACTTC. This gives the protein CASSPRPPTGGVGEQYF.

The chain is built from TRBV9 and TRBJ1-6; D uncertain. Deletions cut 0 bases from V and 8 bases from J, with 9 bases between. Germline CDR1 is SGDLS and CDR2 is YYNGEE. This CDR3 is 14 amino acids long. The CDR3 loop reads CASSVVPGDSPLHF. DNA of the CDR3: TGTGCCAGCAGCGTAGTACCCGGGGATTCACCCCTCCACTTT.

V usage is TRBV4-3 and J usage is TRBJ2-2, with 14 bases identical to TRBD2. The CDR3 has 20 amino acids. Germline V gene sequence: CDR1 LGHNA, CDR2 YSLEER. V shed 4 bases, J shed 5 bases, and the junction held 15 bases outside the gene matches. The CDR3 is CASSLSTGTSGSRRTGELFF. The CDR3 DNA is TGCGCCAGCAGCCTTAGTACCGGGACTAGCGGGAGTCGTAGGACCGGGGAGCTGTTTTTT.

V usage is TRBV11-3 and J usage is TRBJ2-3; D not certain. Germline lookup yields CDR1 SGHNT and CDR2 YENEEA. CDR3 length: 12 residues. V lost 1 base, J lost 5 bases, and 4 bases lay in between. The CDR3 region has the DNA TGTGCCAGCAGCTTAGGGAGAGATACGCAGTATTTT. Translated, it gives CASSLGRDTQYF.

The genes are TRBV6-1 and TRBJ1-1; tentatively, D is TRBD1 (5 bases). V was cut by 5 bases and J by 6 bases, with 13 bases left in between. There are 13 residues in the CDR3. Germline V gives CDR1 MNHNS, CDR2 SASEGT. In DNA form, the CDR3 reads TGTGCCAGCAGTTTTCAGGGCGGAGCTGAAGCTTTCTTT. Its translation: CASSFQGGAEAFF.

This chain connects TRBV11-2 to TRBJ2-4, with D maybe TRBD2 (5 bases). The ends were cut back, 1 base at V and 8 bases at J, with 15 bases in the middle. In germline, CDR1 is SGHAT, CDR2 FQNNGV. This CDR3 has 15 residues. For the CDR3, the DNA is TGTGCCAGCAGCTTAGCGGACTCCCAGGCGGACATTCAGTACTTC. The encoded protein is CASSLADSQADIQYF.

This clone appeared a single time. This chain uses TRBV5-1 with TRBJ2-2; D is unclear. This CDR3 region has 15 residues. CDR1 is SGHRS, CDR2 YFSETQ, per germline. The V and J ends lost 4 bases and 3 bases respectively, with 13 bases between them. The CDR3 sequence is CASSPSRGDTGELFF. The CDR3 DNA sequence: TGCGCCAGCAGCCCGTCCAGAGGAGACACCGGGGAGCTGTTTTTT.

The chain joins TRBV7-2 to TRBJ1-4, with 7 nucleotides matching TRBD1. V trimming: 4 bases; J trimming: 6 bases; junction bases outside the gene matches: 5. The CDR3 consists of 14 residues. CDR1 is SGHTA, CDR2 FQGNSA, per germline. Here the CDR3 DNA reads TGTGCCAGCAGCTCTCCCGGGACAGATGAAAAACTGTTTTTT. It yields the protein CASSSPGTDEKLFF. Based on the CDR3 plus reference TRBV7-2 and TRBJ1-4, the full variable domain is GAGVSQSPSNKVTEKGKDVELRCDPISGHTALYWYRQSLGQGLEFLIYFQGNSAPDKSGLPSDRFSAERTGGSVSTLTIQRTQQEDSAVYLCASSSPGTDEKLFFGSGTQLSVL.

This chain joins TRBV5-1 and TRBJ1-6, with TRBD1 as a possible D gene (6 bases). Trimming left V 0 bases short and J 10 bases short, with 14 bases between. This CDR3 spans 15 amino acids. Per germline, CDR1 SGHRS and CDR2 YFSETQ. CDR3 nucleotide sequence: TGCGCCAGCAGCTTGGTTGCGGGGGCCGGGTCACCCCTCCACTTT. It specifies CASSLVAGAGSPLHF.

The chain uses TRBV7-9 and TRBJ2-7, with TRBD2 matching 10 bases. After removal of 4 bases from V and 3 bases from J, the junction contained 6 bases not matched to a gene. This CDR3 contains 15 residues. The germline V gene has CDR1 SEHNR and CDR2 FQNEAQ (reference sequence). CDR3 region: CASSSGLATNYEQYF. For the CDR3, the DNA is TGTGCCAGCAGCTCGGGACTAGCGACGAACTACGAGCAGTACTTC.

The chain carries TRBV5-8 and TRBJ1-5; D is perhaps TRBD1 (6 bases). Trimming stripped 1 base from V and 2 bases from J, with 10 bases between. Germline V gives CDR1 SGHTS, CDR2 YDEGEE. The CDR3 has 15 residues. The CDR3 sequence: CASSLRGTGNQPQHF. CDR3 in DNA: TGTGCCAGCAGCTTGAGGGGGACGGGCAATCAGCCCCAGCATTTT.